What follows are 32 T cell receptor beta chains derived from one specimen sequenced in a study of shared clonotypes between healthy human individuals. The method was immunoSEQ multiplex PCR; TCRdb's version includes in-frame clones alone and lacks a portion of them. This sample has a few million clones, with 93% found just once. The naive CD8 subset, CD45RO-negative cells positively selected for CCR7, excluded terminally differentiated effector memory CD45RA+ cells. Sequenced input: naive CD8+ T cells from PBMCs. These TCRs come from a man aged 18 to 35 in good health. Some clones in this sample may be carry-over from other donors' samples.

This clone was found once. The gene calls are TRBV2 and TRBJ2-3, with 10 bases aligning to TRBD1. The CDR3 contains 18 residues. V shed 5 bases and J 2 bases; nucleotides not matched to a gene: 13. The germline gives CDR1 SNHLY, CDR2 FYNNEI. The CDR3 loop reads CASSTQWDRGDLTDTQYF. CDR3 in DNA: TGTGCCAGCAGTACCCAATGGGACAGGGGAGACCTCACAGATACGCAGTATTTT.

CDR3 DNA: TGTGCCAGCAGCCAGGCGGGGGGTTTGTCCTACGAGCAGTACTTC. Its protein product is CASSQAGGLSYEQYF. V gene TRBV13 combines with J gene TRBJ2-7; 8 nucleotides agree with TRBD2. Per germline, CDR1 PRHDT and CDR2 FYEKMQ (reference sequence). The CDR3 is made up of 15 amino acids. V lost 5 bases, J lost 1 base, and 7 bases stayed unmatched. The complete variable domain, with remaining parts taken from reference TRBV13 and TRBJ2-7, reads AAGVIQSPRHLIKEKRETATLKCYPIPRHDTVYWYQQGPGQDPQFLISFYEKMQSDKGSIPDRFSAQQFSDYHSELNMSSLELGDSALYFCASSQAGGLSYEQYFGPGTRLTVT.

The rearrangement joins TRBV28 to TRBJ1-1; D is undetermined. V lost 1 base and J lost 6, with 15 bases in between. This CDR3 spans 15 amino acids. CDR1 is MDHEN, CDR2 SYDVKM, per germline. The CDR3 region is CASSLLVRLFSEAFF. DNA of the CDR3: TGTGCCAGCAGTTTATTAGTCAGGTTGTTCTCTGAAGCTTTCTTT.

The rearrangement joins TRBV10-1 to TRBJ1-2; 7 positions agree with TRBD1. V shed 4 bases and J 4 bases; nucleotides not matched to a gene: 3. Germline V gene sequence: CDR1 WNHNN, CDR2 SYGVQD (reference sequence). This CDR3 spans 13 amino acids. The CDR3 sequence: CASSAGTAYGYTF. Here the CDR3 DNA reads TGCGCCAGCAGTGCGGGGACAGCCTATGGCTACACCTTC.

The chain couples TRBV9 to TRBJ2-1; TRBD1 matches at 11 bases. Trimming cost V 4 bases and J 7 bases; bases outside gene matches: 22. This CDR3 is built from 20 residues. Per germline, CDR1 SGDLS and CDR2 YYNGEE. In nucleotides, the CDR3 is TGTGCCAGCAGCCCTGATAGTCGGGGATGGGTAGGGACAGGGGGAAATGAGCAGTTCTTC. As protein: CASSPDSRGWVGTGGNEQFF.

The V gene is TRBV2, the J gene TRBJ1-2; the match to TRBD1 covers 7 bases. This CDR3 has 15 residues. Germline CDR1 reads SNHLY; CDR2 reads FYNNEI. With 4 bases clipped from V and 6 bases from J, the junction kept 11 bases outside the gene matches. The CDR3, as DNA: TGTGCCAGCAGTGGAATAACTGACAGGGCCCATGGCTACACCTTC. Amino acid sequence: CASSGITDRAHGYTF.

This rearrangement joins TRBV7-8 to TRBJ2-1; 9 bases match TRBD2. V shed 1 base and J 5 bases; nucleotides not matched to a gene: 9. The CDR3 extends over 17 amino acids. CDR1 and CDR2 (germline): SGHVS, FQNEAQ. The CDR3 region is CASSLGPLSGRHNEQFF. The CDR3 DNA reads TGTGCCAGCAGCTTAGGGCCCCTTAGCGGGAGACACAATGAGCAGTTCTTC.

The table lists this clone with a count of one. V is TRBV7-9 and J is TRBJ2-3; the D is unclear. The CDR3 totals 14 residues. V dropped 3 bases and J dropped 2 bases, with 9 bases sitting between them. The germline V gene encodes CDR1 SEHNR and CDR2 FQNEAQ (reference sequence). CDR3 DNA sequence: TGTGCCAGCAGCTTCGAGCGTTACACAGATACGCAGTATTTT. It specifies CASSFERYTDTQYF.

The chain employs TRBV5-1 and TRBJ2-7; 9 positions match TRBD1. The V segment lost 0 bases and the J segment 3 bases; nucleotides outside the gene matches: 10. Germline V gene data show CDR1 as SGHRS and CDR2 as YFSETQ. The CDR3 sequence is 17 residues long. CDR3 sequence (DNA): TGCGCCAGCAGCTTGGACCTAAAGGGACAGGGAGGCTACGAGCAGTACTTC. Translating it yields CASSLDLKGQGGYEQYF.

The chain employs TRBV9 and TRBJ2-4; 13 bases fit TRBD2. Germline CDR1 and CDR2: SGDLS and YYNGEE. This CDR3 region has 18 residues. Trimming removed 0 bases from V and 5 bases from J; junction bases left unmatched: 8. DNA for the CDR3: TGTGCCAGCAGCGTAGGCTTACTAGCGGGAGGGCCTGAAAACATTCAGTACTTC. Its protein is CASSVGLLAGGPENIQYF.

This sequence joins TRBV9 and TRBJ1-2; 7 positions match TRBD1. The V segment lost 0 bases and the J segment 8 bases; nucleotides outside the gene matches: 4. This CDR3 is 13 amino acids long. CDR1 SGDLS and CDR2 YYNGEE come from the germline V gene. This CDR3 reads CASSVVGGRGYTF. The DNA for the CDR3 is TGTGCCAGCAGCGTAGTAGGGGGCAGGGGCTACACCTTC. Full variable domain (outside the CDR3, taken from reference TRBV9 and TRBJ1-2): DSGVTQTPKHLITATGQRVTLRCSPRSGDLSVYWYQQSLDQGLQFLIQYYNGEERAKGNILERFSAQQFPDLHSELNLSSLELGDSALYFCASSVVGGRGYTFGSGTRLTVV.

The J gene is TRBJ2-1, the V gene TRBV5-1; D is uncertain. Trimming shortened V by 2 bases and J by 6 bases, and 9 bases separated the two germline ends. Per the germline V gene, CDR1 is SGHRS and CDR2 is YFSETQ. The CDR3 is 13 amino acids. CDR3 region: CASSLRPSNEQFF. CDR3 nucleotide sequence: TGCGCCAGCAGCTTAAGACCGAGCAATGAGCAGTTCTTC.

The chain couples TRBV7-6 to TRBJ2-7; TRBD1 agrees at 8 bases. Trimming took 4 bases from V and 3 from J; bases not matched to a gene: 11. The CDR3 contains 16 residues. The germline V gene has CDR1 SGHVS and CDR2 FNYEAQ. The CDR3 nucleotides read TGTGCCAGCAGCTCGATAGGGACAGGATTCCACTACGAGCAGTACTTC. As protein: CASSSIGTGFHYEQYF.

V gene TRBV11-2 combines with J gene TRBJ1-4; D is unresolved. The CDR3 spans 13 residues. Trimming left V 5 bases short and J 6 bases short, with 10 bases between. The germline V gene encodes CDR1 SGHAT and CDR2 FQNNGV. The CDR3 sequence: CASSTWEDEKLFF. The DNA for the CDR3 is TGTGCCAGCAGCACCTGGGAGGATGAAAAACTGTTTTTT.

The rearrangement links TRBV7-3 to TRBJ2-1, with 15 positions matching TRBD2. The trim removed 4 bases at V and 5 bases at J, leaving 9 bases unmatched. This CDR3 is built from 18 residues. Germline V gene lookup returns CDR1 SGHTA and CDR2 FQGTGA. CDR3 amino acids: CASSSGLAGGLSHNEQFF. CDR3 in DNA: TGTGCCAGCAGCTCCGGACTAGCGGGAGGGCTTTCGCACAATGAGCAGTTCTTC.

V gene TRBV11-2 combines with J gene TRBJ1-2, with a tentative D call TRBD1 (6 bases). The germline CDR1 and CDR2 sequences are SGHAT and FQNNGV. CDR3 length: 13 amino acids. V dropped 5 bases and J dropped 8 bases, with 15 bases sitting between them. DNA for the CDR3: TGTGCCAGCAGCCCGTACGGGACAAACGGCTACACCTTC. It yields the protein CASSPYGTNGYTF. Complete variable domain (other parts from reference TRBV11-2 and TRBJ1-2): EAGVAQSPRYKIIEKRQSVAFWCNPISGHATLYWYQQILGQGPKLLIQFQNNGVVDDSQLPKDRFSAERLKGVDSTLKIQPAKLEDSAVYLCASSPYGTNGYTFGSGTRLTVV.

This sequence joins TRBV7-9 and TRBJ1-4; D is ambiguous. The germline V gene has CDR1 SEHNR and CDR2 FQNEAQ (reference sequence). The V gene lost 2 bases and the J gene lost 5 bases, with 15 bases spanning the gap. This CDR3 has 16 amino acids. CDR3 in DNA: TGTGCCAGCAGCTTAAACGCGAAGTTCGGCAATGAAAAACTGTTTTTT. Translating it yields CASSLNAKFGNEKLFF.

This clone was seen more than once but under ten times. This rearrangement joins TRBV7-9 to TRBJ1-1; D is perhaps TRBD1 (6 bases). This CDR3 contains 13 residues. In germline, CDR1 is SEHNR, CDR2 FQNEAQ (reference sequence). Trimming shortened V by 1 base and J by 6 bases, and 9 bases separated the two germline ends. CDR3 sequence: CASSLDRDAEAFF. For the CDR3, the DNA is TGTGCCAGCAGCTTAGACAGGGACGCTGAAGCTTTCTTT.

This clone was observed a handful of times. The chain is built from TRBV15 and TRBJ2-5; the D is unclear. The CDR3 length is 15 residues. The V end lost 1 base, the J end lost 1 base, and 10 bases lay between the germline ends. The germline V gene has CDR1 LNHNV and CDR2 YYDKDF (reference sequence). The CDR3 bases are TGTGCCACCAGCAGAGTTCGCACCCCCCAAGAGACCCAGTACTTC. Its protein product is CATSRVRTPQETQYF.

This clone appeared a single time. V is TRBV6-1 and J is TRBJ2-7; no clear D. This CDR3 contains 15 residues. V lost 1 base and J 2 bases, leaving 12 bases between the germline ends. Germline assignment: CDR1 MNHNS and CDR2 SASEGT. The CDR3 spells CASSEEEVPTYEQYF. CDR3 in DNA: TGTGCCAGCAGTGAAGAAGAAGTGCCAACCTACGAGCAGTACTTC.

The CDR3: CASSQGREGTDTQYF. CDR3 sequence (DNA): TGCGCCAGCAGCCAAGGTCGAGAGGGCACAGATACGCAGTATTTT. V gene TRBV4-1 combines with J gene TRBJ2-3; D not certain. The CDR3 extends over 15 amino acids. Trimming shortened V by 1 base and J by 1 base, and 9 bases separated the two germline ends. Germline V gene sequence: CDR1 MGHRA, CDR2 YSYEKL.

The rearrangement joins TRBV7-3 to TRBJ2-1; D is possibly TRBD1 (6 bases). With 2 bases removed from V and 7 bases from J, the gap between germline ends came to 15 bases. The CDR3 runs 15 residues. Germline assignment: CDR1 SGHTA and CDR2 FQGTGA. CDR3: CASSLEQGTVNEQFF. As DNA, the CDR3 is TGTGCCAGCAGCTTAGAACAGGGAACCGTAAATGAGCAGTTCTTC.

This chain links TRBV7-9 with TRBJ2-1; D is unclear. Per the germline V gene, CDR1 is SEHNR and CDR2 is FQNEAQ (reference sequence). Trimming cost V 1 base and J 15 bases, with 16 bases left between them. The CDR3 has 13 residues. The chain's CDR3 is CASSLVLIPRLFF. The CDR3 coding sequence is TGTGCCAGCAGCTTAGTCCTTATCCCCCGATTGTTCTTC.

The J gene is TRBJ2-3, the V gene TRBV27; tentatively, D is TRBD1 (6 bases). The CDR3 consists of 17 residues. V was trimmed by 2 bases and J by 6 bases, leaving 21 bases between them. The germline gives CDR1 MNHEY, CDR2 SMNVEV (reference sequence). CDR3 coding DNA: TGTGCCAGCAGTTTAGTGGGGGCCCTGTCAGATTCTGATACGCAGTATTTT. As protein: CASSLVGALSDSDTQYF.

Worth noting for this clone: Relative to the germline gene, one junction end is altered; a read error may explain this. V and J are TRBV29-1 and TRBJ1-2; D remains ambiguous. The length of the CDR3 is 11 residues. Germline CDR1 reads SQVTM; CDR2 reads ANQGSEA. The chain's CDR3 is CSVGVYYGNTF. CDR3 DNA: TGCAGCGTTGGTGTTTACTATGGCAACACCTTC.

The rearrangement links TRBV4-3 to TRBJ2-7; D is perhaps TRBD1 (5 bases). CDR1 is LGHNA, CDR2 YSLEER, per germline. The V end was cut by 5 bases, the J end by 3 bases, with 11 bases between. The CDR3 extends over 13 amino acids. This CDR3 reads CASSARQHYEQYF. In DNA form, the CDR3 reads TGCGCCAGCAGCGCAAGACAGCACTACGAGCAGTACTTC.

The V call is TRBV9, the J call TRBJ1-3; D is uncertain. CDR1 SGDLS and CDR2 YYNGEE come from the germline V gene. The germline V and J ends were trimmed by 3 bases and 0 bases, with 10 bases remaining between them. This CDR3 spans 15 amino acids. CDR3 amino acids: CASSADGNSGNTIYF. The CDR3 region has the DNA TGTGCCAGCAGCGCAGACGGAAACTCTGGAAACACCATATATTTT.

The chain employs TRBV7-9 and TRBJ2-7; D may match TRBD1 or TRBD2 (5 bases each). V was pared by 7 bases and J by 4 bases, with 17 bases between. The CDR3 is 14 amino acids. Per germline, CDR1 SEHNR and CDR2 FQNEAQ (reference sequence). The DNA of the CDR3 is TGTGCCAGCACCCGGCTCGGGACGGATTACGAGCAGTACTTC. Encoded protein: CASTRLGTDYEQYF.

This clone was recorded only once. The V and J genes are TRBV11-2 and TRBJ2-2, with D maybe TRBD2 (6 bases). Trimming shortened V by 5 bases and J by 8 bases, and 15 bases separated the two germline ends. CDR1 SGHAT and CDR2 FQNNGV come from the germline V gene. The CDR3 runs to 14 residues. The CDR3 sequence is CASSMGPAGGELFF. In nucleotides, the CDR3 is TGTGCCAGCAGCATGGGGCCCGCGGGGGGGGAGCTGTTTTTT.

This clone occurred once. The CDR3 is CAWLKPRDHEQYF. The CDR3, as DNA: TGTGCCTGGCTTAAACCCCGGGACCACGAGCAGTACTTC. The chain couples TRBV30 to TRBJ2-7, with D perhaps TRBD1 or TRBD2 (5 bases each). Germline loops: CDR1 GTSNPN, CDR2 SVGIG (reference sequence). Trimming removed 5 bases at V and 5 bases at J, with 16 bases between. The CDR3 consists of 13 residues.

The chain couples TRBV11-1 to TRBJ2-7; no clear D. V lost 2 bases to trimming and J lost 2 bases, with 16 bases between them. CDR3 size: 16 residues. Germline assignment: CDR1 SGHAT and CDR2 FQDESV (reference sequence). The CDR3 coding sequence is TGTGCCAGCAGCTTAATTTGGGAAGGTGACGCCTACGAGCAGTACTTC. This encodes CASSLIWEGDAYEQYF.

This chain uses TRBV27 with TRBJ2-2; no clear D. V lost 7 bases to trimming and J lost 6 bases, with 15 bases between them. Germline-derived CDR1 and CDR2 are MNHEY and SMNVEV (reference sequence). The CDR3 has 14 residues. CDR3 sequence (DNA): TGTGCCAGCACCCAAAAAGAAGCCGCCGGGGAGCTGTTTTTT. The encoded protein is CASTQKEAAGELFF.